This T cell receptor (beta chain) was profiled in a study of beta chain features in type 1 diabetes. As concerns this clone: The antigen is undetermined.

Germline V lookup: CDR1 MGHRA, CDR2 YSYEKL. Trimming took 1 base from V and 0 from J; bases not matched to a gene: 5. This CDR3 contains 17 residues. General study points: Equally in patients and controls, PCR might preferentially amplify shorter templates. For type 1 diabetes patients, VDJ junctions showed fewer insertions and more deletions.

TCRB transcripts that were expressed got sequenced, as all of the isolated RNA had been reverse transcribed. For naive, central memory and regulatory T cell samples, reads averaged around 3.5 million. Only in-frame clones appear in the TCRdb table, and some are missing; sequencing was by immunoSEQ multiplex PCR. The data hold 350,000 to 400,000 clones, with about 16% observed a single time. The receptor was derived from a young woman in good health. The sequenced sample was naive CD4+ T cells from blood. The rearrangement joins TRBV4-1 to TRBJ2-1, with TRBD2 matching 8 bases. In DNA, the CDR3 is TGCGCCAGCAGCCAAGGTCTAGCGGGCCGCTCCTACAATGAGCAGTTCTTC. It encodes CASSQGLAGRSYNEQFF.